The 25 T cell receptor beta chains listed next were all sequenced from one sample in a study of metastatic and nonmetastatic thyroid tumors. There were no patients who had received any treatment before thyroid surgery. MiXCR re-clonotyped the PCR reads for TCRdb. The profile shows 35,000 to 45,000 clones, 3% to 3.5% of them singletons. The material sequenced was blood. The receptor source for this set is a female donor with papillary thyroid cancer or a benign thyroid nodule (not recorded which). Some clones in this sample may be carry-over from other donors' samples.

This clone ranks as medium-sized. This sequence joins TRBV5-1 and TRBJ2-1; 8 nucleotides match TRBD1. The CDR3 is 15 amino acids. The V and J ends lost 1 base and 6 bases, in that order; junction bases with no gene match: 6. Per the germline V gene, CDR1 is SGHRS and CDR2 is YFSETQ. The CDR3 sequence: CASSLLQGAINEQFF. The CDR3 region has the DNA TGCGCCAGCAGCTTGTTGCAGGGGGCCATCAATGAGCAGTTCTTC. The whole variable domain, filled in from reference TRBV5-1 and TRBJ2-1, reads KAGVTQTPRYLIKTRGQQVTLSCSPISGHRSVSWYQQTPGQGLQFLFEYFSETQRNKGNFPGRFSGRQFSNSRSEMNVSTLELGDSALYLCASSLLQGAINEQFFGPGTRLTVL.

This clone was observed a handful of times. The CDR3 sequence is CASSLLAGEREQYF. The CDR3 nucleotides are TGTGCCAGCAGCTTACTAGCGGGAGAACGAGAGCAGTACTTC. V and J are TRBV7-9 and TRBJ2-7; TRBD2 matches at 10 bases. Germline trimming cut 2 bases from V and 7 bases from J; bases unmatched to any gene: 5. CDR3 length equals 14 residues. Per germline, CDR1 SEHNR and CDR2 FQNEAQ (reference sequence).

The chain joins TRBV12-3 or TRBV12-4 to TRBJ2-2; either TRBD1 or TRBD2 may fit D (5 bases each). The germline V and J ends were trimmed by 3 bases and 9 bases, with 17 bases remaining between them. This CDR3 is built from 15 residues. The chain's CDR3 is CASSFLGTQPRELFF. The CDR3 DNA reads TGTGCCAGCAGTTTTCTCGGGACCCAACCGAGGGAGCTGTTTTTT.

This clone showed up many times. A much more abundant neighbour one base away suggests this may be a read error. V is TRBV19 and J is TRBJ2-3; no reliable D call. Per the germline V gene, CDR1 is LNHDA and CDR2 is SQIVND (reference sequence). CDR3 size: 15 residues. V lost 5 bases, J lost 3 bases, and 15 bases lay in between. CDR3 nucleotide sequence: TGTGCCAGTAGTCTTACGGGTCACAAAACAGATACGCAGTATTTT. Protein product: CASSLTGHKTDTQYF.

This clone was counted ten times or more. The CDR3 DNA reads TGTGCCAGCAGTGACTCAGACGGAGGTGAAGCTTTCTTT. It yields the protein CASSDSDGGEAFF. The chain links TRBV6-4 to TRBJ1-1; D gene uncertain. The germline V gene encodes CDR1 MRHNA and CDR2 SNTAGT. V was shortened by 0 bases and J by 7 bases, with 9 bases between the two germline ends. The CDR3 extends over 13 amino acids.

This clone was seen repeatedly, ten times or more. CDR3 in amino acids: CASSQTRETQYF. The CDR3 DNA reads as TGTGCCAGCAGCCAGACACGGGAGACCCAGTACTTC. The gene calls are TRBV28 and TRBJ2-5; D gene uncertain. The germline V gene encodes CDR1 MDHEN and CDR2 SYDVKM. CDR3 length equals 12 residues. Between the trimmed V and J ends, which lost 6 bases and 5 bases, there was a span of 10 bases.

This clone was recorded at least ten times. This chain connects TRBV30 to TRBJ2-7; 7 bases agree with TRBD2. The CDR3 has 12 amino acids. Germline CDR1 reads GTSNPN; CDR2 reads SVGIG (reference sequence). The trim removed 4 bases at V and 3 bases at J, leaving 3 bases unmatched. This CDR3 reads CAWTSGNYEQYF. CDR3 bases: TGTGCCTGGACTAGCGGTAACTACGAGCAGTACTTC.

The chain recombines TRBV6-2 or TRBV6-3 with TRBJ2-3; D gene ambiguous. The CDR3 is 16 amino acids. V shed 2 bases and J shed 0 bases, with 12 bases lying between them. Per germline, CDR1 MNHEY and CDR2 SVGEGT. The CDR3, as DNA: TGTGCCAGCAGTTACACGGCCCTCATAAGCACAGATACGCAGTATTTT. This gives the protein CASSYTALISTDTQYF.

A few counts support this clone. V usage is TRBV6-9 and J usage is TRBJ2-1; 7 bases fit TRBD2. There are 14 residues in the CDR3. Germline-derived CDR1 and CDR2 are MNHGY and SVAAGI. Trimming took 2 bases from V and 4 from J; bases not matched to a gene: 2. The CDR3 DNA is TGTGCCAGCAGTTATAGCGGGGAATACAATGAGCAGTTCTTC. This encodes CASSYSGEYNEQFF.

This clone was detected many times. The chain has TRBV5-6 and TRBJ2-1, with D possibly matching TRBD1 (5 bases). CDR1 SGHDT and CDR2 YYEEEE come from the germline V gene. The V and J ends lost 2 bases and 4 bases respectively, with 7 bases between them. The length of the CDR3 is 13 residues. CDR3 bases: TGTGCCAGCAGCTTAAACAGGTACAATGAGCAGTTCTTC. Translated: CASSLNRYNEQFF.

This sequence joins TRBV20-1 and TRBJ2-1; TRBD2 matches 10 bases. Germline CDR1 DFQATT, CDR2 SNEGSKA (reference sequence). V lost 5 bases to trimming and J lost 6 bases; unmatched junction nucleotides: 13. This CDR3 is 16 amino acids long. CDR3 bases: TGCAGTGCTGACAGACCCCTAGCGGGAGTTAGCAATGAGCAGTTCTTC. This sequence encodes CSADRPLAGVSNEQFF.

This clone has a count of ten or more. The chain couples TRBV9 to TRBJ2-1; no definite D call. V was pared by 3 bases and J by 0 bases, with 13 bases between. The CDR3 is made up of 16 amino acids. CDR1 SGDLS and CDR2 YYNGEE come from the germline V gene. The CDR3 DNA sequence: TGTGCCAGCAGCGGCTCCCATACGAGCTCCTACAATGAGCAGTTCTTC. This gives the protein CASSGSHTSSYNEQFF.

The chain joins TRBV6-1 to TRBJ1-5; unclear D gene. The germline V and J ends were trimmed by 8 bases and 0 bases, with 8 bases remaining between them. The CDR3 covers 13 residues. The germline V gene has CDR1 MNHNS and CDR2 SASEGT. The CDR3 nucleotides read TGTGCCAGCGACCGGGATAGCAATCAGCCCCAGCATTTT. Its translation: CASDRDSNQPQHF.

In its sample, this clone was seen a few times. The chain has TRBV28 and TRBJ2-2; 10 bases map to TRBD2. After removal of 0 bases from V and 6 bases from J, the junction contained 7 bases not matched to a gene. CDR1 is MDHEN, CDR2 SYDVKM, per germline. The CDR3 extends over 17 amino acids. In nucleotides, the CDR3 is TGTGCCAGCAGTTTATGGCGGCTAGCGGGAGTGCCCGGGGAGCTGTTTTTT. This codes for CASSLWRLAGVPGELFF.

This clone was seen ten or more times. This chain uses TRBV20-1 with TRBJ2-2, with D perhaps TRBD1 (6 bases). The CDR3 is 15 residues long. V shed 1 base and J shed 3 bases, with 12 bases lying between them. Germline V gives CDR1 DFQATT, CDR2 SNEGSKA (reference sequence). DNA of the CDR3: TGCAGTGCTAGAGTGGCAGGGGTGGACACCGGGGAGCTGTTTTTT. It codes for CSARVAGVDTGELFF.

Remarks on this clone: A much larger clone sits a single nucleotide away, making a read error possible. The chain recombines TRBV10-1 with TRBJ2-4; D is uncertain. The germline gives CDR1 WNHNN, CDR2 SYGVQD (reference sequence). The CDR3 runs to 15 residues. This chain's CDR3 is CASSEDQASKSIQYF. The CDR3 DNA reads TGCGCCAGCAGTGAAGACCAAGCGTCAAAAAGCATTCAGTACTTC.

This clone was counted a few times. The rearrangement joins TRBV28 to TRBJ1-5, with D possibly being TRBD1 (6 bases). The CDR3 length is 12 residues. The germline V and J ends were trimmed by 8 bases and 5 bases, with 10 bases remaining between them. In germline, CDR1 is MDHEN, CDR2 SYDVKM. The CDR3 reads CASQTGYQPQHF. CDR3 nucleotide sequence: TGTGCCAGCCAAACAGGGTATCAGCCCCAGCATTTT. The whole variable domain, remainder taken from reference TRBV28 and TRBJ1-5, is DVKVTQSSRYLVKRTGEKVFLECVQDMDHENMFWYRQDPGLGLRLIYFSYDVKMKEKGDIPEGYSVSREKKERFSLILESASTNQTSMYLCASQTGYQPQHFGDGTRLSIL.

This clone came up many times. The J gene is TRBJ2-5, the V gene TRBV6-1; TRBD2 might be the D (5 bases). The germline V gene encodes CDR1 MNHNS and CDR2 SASEGT. The CDR3 loop spans 14 amino acids. V shed 10 bases and J shed 3 bases, with 18 bases lying between them. The DNA for the CDR3 is TGTGCCACCTCGACTTGGAGGAACGAAGAGACCCAGTACTTC. It codes for CATSTWRNEETQYF.

This clone was seen ten or more times. The chain carries TRBV30 and TRBJ2-5; TRBD2 matches 8 bases. Trimming removed 2 bases from V and 5 bases from J; junction bases left unmatched: 13. Per the germline V gene, CDR1 is GTSNPN and CDR2 is SVGIG (reference sequence). The CDR3 runs 16 residues. CDR3 coding DNA: TGTGCCTGGAGTTGGGCTAGCGGGCAGGTGGGGGAGACCCAGTACTTC. This sequence encodes CAWSWASGQVGETQYF.

The table lists this clone with a few counts. The chain is built from TRBV28 and TRBJ2-7; D is perhaps TRBD2 (6 bases). The CDR3 spans 14 residues. Trimming removed 6 bases from V and 3 bases from J, with 15 bases in between. Germline CDR1 reads MDHEN; CDR2 reads SYDVKM. The CDR3 protein is CASRYNLGGYEQYF. CDR3 coding DNA: TGTGCCAGCAGATACAATTTGGGAGGCTACGAGCAGTACTTC.

This clone occurred a few times. An end of the junction does not agree with germline; a read error may underlie this. This chain uses TRBV20-1 with TRBJ2-1; 8 bases fit TRBD2. This CDR3 is 15 amino acids long. Germline CDR1 reads DFQATT; CDR2 reads SNEGSKA (reference sequence). DNA for the CDR3: TGCAGTGCTAGAGTGGGTAGCGGGATTTACAATGATCAGTTCTTC. It is translated as CSARVGSGIYNDQFF.

This CDR3 is CSAREGLIGGELFF. CDR3 bases: TGCAGTGCTAGAGAGGGTCTTATCGGCGGGGAGCTGTTTTTT. This chain uses TRBV20-1 with TRBJ2-2; no clear D gene. The germline gives CDR1 DFQATT, CDR2 SNEGSKA (reference sequence). The CDR3 runs to 14 residues. V gave up 0 bases and J gave up 7 bases, with 12 bases separating them.

There are many counts of this clone. V usage is TRBV27 and J usage is TRBJ2-1; D is undetermined. Deletions cut 2 bases from V and 0 bases from J, with 5 bases between. The germline V gene encodes CDR1 MNHEY and CDR2 SMNVEV (reference sequence). This CDR3 is 14 amino acids long. The CDR3 nucleotides read TGTGCCAGCAGTTTACAGAGCTCCTACAATGAGCAGTTCTTC. The encoded protein is CASSLQSSYNEQFF.

This clone has a count of ten or more. This rearrangement joins TRBV2 to TRBJ1-3; TRBD1 aligns across 8 bases. Germline lookup yields CDR1 SNHLY and CDR2 FYNNEI. This CDR3 has 16 amino acids. With 6 bases clipped from V and 0 bases from J, the junction kept 7 bases outside the gene matches. The CDR3 spells CASSLTGASSGNTIYF. In DNA form, the CDR3 reads TGTGCCAGCAGCCTGACAGGGGCCTCCTCTGGAAACACCATATATTTT.

This clone was recorded a few times. The chain carries TRBV28 and TRBJ1-5; D is unclear. This CDR3 region has 14 residues. Between the trimmed V and J ends, which lost 2 bases and 11 bases, there was a span of 16 bases. The germline CDR1 and CDR2 sequences are MDHEN and SYDVKM. The CDR3 reads CASSLISLARAQHF. CDR3 bases: TGTGCCAGCAGTTTAATATCCCTCGCGAGAGCCCAGCATTTT.